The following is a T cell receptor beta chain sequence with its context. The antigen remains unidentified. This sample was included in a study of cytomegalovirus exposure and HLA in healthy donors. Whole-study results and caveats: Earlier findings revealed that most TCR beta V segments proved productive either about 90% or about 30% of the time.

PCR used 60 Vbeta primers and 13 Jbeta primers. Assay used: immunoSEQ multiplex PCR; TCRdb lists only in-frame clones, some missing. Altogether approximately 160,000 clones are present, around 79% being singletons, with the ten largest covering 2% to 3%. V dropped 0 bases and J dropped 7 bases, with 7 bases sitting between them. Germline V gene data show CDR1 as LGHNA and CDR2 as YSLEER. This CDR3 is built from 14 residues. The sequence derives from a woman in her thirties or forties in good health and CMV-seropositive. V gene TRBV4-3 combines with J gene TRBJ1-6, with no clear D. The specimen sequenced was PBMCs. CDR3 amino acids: CASSQEWQNSPLHF. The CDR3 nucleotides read TGCGCCAGCAGCCAAGAATGGCAGAATTCACCCCTCCACTTT.